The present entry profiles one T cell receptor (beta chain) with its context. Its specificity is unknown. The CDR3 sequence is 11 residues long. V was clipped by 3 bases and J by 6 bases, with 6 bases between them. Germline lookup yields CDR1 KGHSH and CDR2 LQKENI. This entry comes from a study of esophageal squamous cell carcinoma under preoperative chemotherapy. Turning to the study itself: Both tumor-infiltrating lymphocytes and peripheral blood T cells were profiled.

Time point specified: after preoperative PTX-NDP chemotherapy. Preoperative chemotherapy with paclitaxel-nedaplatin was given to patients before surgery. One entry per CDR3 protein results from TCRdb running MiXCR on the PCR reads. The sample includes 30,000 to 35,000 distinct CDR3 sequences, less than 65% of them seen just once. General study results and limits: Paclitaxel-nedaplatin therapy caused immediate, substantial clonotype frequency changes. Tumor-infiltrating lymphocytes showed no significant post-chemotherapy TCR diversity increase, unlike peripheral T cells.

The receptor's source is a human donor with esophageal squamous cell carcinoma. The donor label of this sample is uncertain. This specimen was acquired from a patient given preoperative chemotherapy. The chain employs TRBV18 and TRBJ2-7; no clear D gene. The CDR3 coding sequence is TGTGCCAGCTCACCGGACGTCGAGCAGTACTTC. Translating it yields CASSPDVEQYF. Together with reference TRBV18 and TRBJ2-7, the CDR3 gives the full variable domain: NAGVMQNPRHLVRRRGQEARLRCSPMKGHSHVYWYRQLPEEGLKFMVYLQKENIIDESGMPKERFSAEFPKEGPSILRIQQVVRGDSAAYFCASSPDVEQYFGPGTRLTVT.